This TCR beta chain derives from a study of regulatory T cells in long-lasting Graves disease. Sequencing libraries for TCR beta were prepared with iRepertoire HTBI primers and Arm-PCR of CDR3 regions. Each CDR3 protein is one row after TCRdb ran MiXCR on the multiplex PCR reads. The sample records 560,000 or so distinct CDR3 sequences, roughly 15% being singletons. This sample's time point: newly diagnosed GD, antithyroid drugs for less than 3 months. With RNA extracted from PBMCs as input, the TCR library was made. The CDR3 sequence is 14 residues long. Germline CDR1 and CDR2: KGHSH and LQKENI. V shed 3 bases and J shed 3 bases, with 11 bases lying between them. In its sample, this clonotype was seen a few times. The same sample was also studied in work on T cells in Graves' hyperthyroidism and ophthalmopathy.

This clonotype originated in a man between 18 and 29 years old with Graves disease. The sequenced sample was peripheral blood mononuclear cells (PBMCs), obtained at new diagnosis, from a patient treated with antithyroid drugs. The chain carries TRBV18 and TRBJ1-2; D is perhaps TRBD1 (5 bases). In DNA, the CDR3 is TGTGCCAGCTCACCTGGGACGCAAGACTATGGCTACACCTTC. Translated, it gives CASSPGTQDYGYTF.